This TCR beta chain appears in the sequencing data of a study of regulatory T cells in long-lasting Graves disease. Time point given: newly diagnosed GD, antithyroid drugs for less than 3 months. Construction of the TCR library relied on RNA isolated from PBMCs. This clonotype was detected ten times or more. Arm-PCR of CDR3 regions and iRepertoire HTBI primers were used to build TCR beta libraries. TCRdb recomputed calls from the multiplex PCR reads with MiXCR, one row per CDR3 protein. This repertoire shows around 450,000 distinct CDR3 sequences, roughly 17% found once; its top ten account for approximately 12%. These data were likewise used in another study, on T cells in Graves' hyperthyroidism and ophthalmopathy.

The sequence was obtained from a man aged 35-49 years with Graves disease. Sample: peripheral blood mononuclear cells (PBMCs), taken at new diagnosis, from a patient treated with antithyroid drugs.

The CDR3 bases are TGTGCCAGCAGCTCAAGACAGGAAAACACAGATACGCAGTATTTT. Protein: CASSSRQENTDTQYF. The rearrangement uses TRBV11-3 and TRBJ2-3, with a weak D call TRBD1 (6 bases). Germline V gene data show CDR1 as SGHNT and CDR2 as YENEEA. This CDR3 is built from 15 residues. Trimming shortened V by 4 bases and J by 2 bases, and 13 bases separated the two germline ends.